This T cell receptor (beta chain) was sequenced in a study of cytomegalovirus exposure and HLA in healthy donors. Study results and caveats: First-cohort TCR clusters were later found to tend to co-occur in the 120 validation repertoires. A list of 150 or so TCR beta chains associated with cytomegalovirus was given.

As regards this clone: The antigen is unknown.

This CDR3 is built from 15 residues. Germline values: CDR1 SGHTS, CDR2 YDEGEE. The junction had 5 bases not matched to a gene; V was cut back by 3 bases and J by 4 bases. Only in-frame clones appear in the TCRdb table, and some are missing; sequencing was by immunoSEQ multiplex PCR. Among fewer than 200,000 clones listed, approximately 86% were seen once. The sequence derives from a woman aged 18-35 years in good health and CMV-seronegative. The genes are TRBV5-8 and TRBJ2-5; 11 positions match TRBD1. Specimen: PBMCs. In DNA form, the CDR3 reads TGTGCCAGCAGCTCGGGACAGGGGGAAGGAGAGACCCAGTACTTC. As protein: CASSSGQGEGETQYF.